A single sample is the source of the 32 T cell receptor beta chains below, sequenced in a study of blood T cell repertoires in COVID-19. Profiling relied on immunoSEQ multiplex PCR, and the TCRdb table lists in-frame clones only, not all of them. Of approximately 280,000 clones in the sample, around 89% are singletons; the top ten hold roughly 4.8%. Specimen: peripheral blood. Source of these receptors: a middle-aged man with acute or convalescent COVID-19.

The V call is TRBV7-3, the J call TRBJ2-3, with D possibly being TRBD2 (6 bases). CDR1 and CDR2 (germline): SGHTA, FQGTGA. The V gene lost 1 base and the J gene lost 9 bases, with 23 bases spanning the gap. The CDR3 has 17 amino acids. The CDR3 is CASSLKTRRRLDATQYF. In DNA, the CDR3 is TGTGCCAGCAGCTTAAAGACCAGGCGTAGACTAGACGCGACGCAGTATTTT.

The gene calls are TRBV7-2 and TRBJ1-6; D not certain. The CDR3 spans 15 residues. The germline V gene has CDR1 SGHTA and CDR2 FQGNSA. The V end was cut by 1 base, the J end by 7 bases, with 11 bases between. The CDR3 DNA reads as TGTGCCAGCAGCTTAGGTGGCGGAAGGAATTCACCCCTCCACTTT. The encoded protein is CASSLGGGRNSPLHF.

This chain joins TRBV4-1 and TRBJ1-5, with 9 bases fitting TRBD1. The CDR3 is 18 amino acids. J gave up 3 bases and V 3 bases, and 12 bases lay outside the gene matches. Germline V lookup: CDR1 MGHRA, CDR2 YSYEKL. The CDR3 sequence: CASSQLPGQGADNQPQHF. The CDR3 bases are TGCGCCAGCAGCCAGTTACCGGGACAGGGCGCCGACAATCAGCCCCAGCATTTT.

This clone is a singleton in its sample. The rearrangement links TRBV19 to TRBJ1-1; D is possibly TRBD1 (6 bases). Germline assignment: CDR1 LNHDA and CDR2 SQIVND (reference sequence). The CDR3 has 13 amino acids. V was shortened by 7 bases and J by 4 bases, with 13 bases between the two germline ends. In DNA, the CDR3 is TGTGCCAGTAAACAGGGTGAGTTCACTGAAGCTTTCTTT. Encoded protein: CASKQGEFTEAFF.

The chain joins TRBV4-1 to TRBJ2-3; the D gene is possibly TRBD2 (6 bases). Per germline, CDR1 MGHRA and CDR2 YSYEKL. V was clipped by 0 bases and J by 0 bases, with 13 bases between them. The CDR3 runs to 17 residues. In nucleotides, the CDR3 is TGCGCCAGCAGCCAAGATCCTCGCGGGGCCAGCACAGATACGCAGTATTTT. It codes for CASSQDPRGASTDTQYF.

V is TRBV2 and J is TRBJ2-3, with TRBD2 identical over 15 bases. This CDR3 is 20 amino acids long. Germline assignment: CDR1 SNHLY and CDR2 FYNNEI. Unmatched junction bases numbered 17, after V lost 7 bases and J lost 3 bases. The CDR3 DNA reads TGTGCCAGCACATTTGTGGGACTAGCGGGGGGTAACACCCTTACAGATACGCAGTATTTT. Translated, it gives CASTFVGLAGGNTLTDTQYF. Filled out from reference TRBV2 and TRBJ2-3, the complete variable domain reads EPEVTQTPSHQVTQMGQEVILRCVPISNHLYFYWYRQILGQKVEFLVSFYNNEISEKSEIFDDQFSVERPDGSNFTLKIRSTKLEDSAMYFCASTFVGLAGGNTLTDTQYFGPGTRLTVL.

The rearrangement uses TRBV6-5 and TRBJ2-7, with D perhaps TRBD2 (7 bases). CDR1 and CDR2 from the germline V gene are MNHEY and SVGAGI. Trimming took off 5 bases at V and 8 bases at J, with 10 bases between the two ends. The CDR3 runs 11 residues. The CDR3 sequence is CASSKGGKQYF. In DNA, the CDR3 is TGTGCCAGCAGTAAGGGGGGGAAGCAGTACTTC.

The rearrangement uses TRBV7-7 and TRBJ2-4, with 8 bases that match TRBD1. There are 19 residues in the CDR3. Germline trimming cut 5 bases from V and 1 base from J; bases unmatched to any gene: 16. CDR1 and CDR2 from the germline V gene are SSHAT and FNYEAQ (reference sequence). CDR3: CASSLWTGNRGFAKNIQYF. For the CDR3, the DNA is TGTGCCAGCAGCCTGTGGACAGGGAATAGAGGGTTTGCCAAAAACATTCAGTACTTC.

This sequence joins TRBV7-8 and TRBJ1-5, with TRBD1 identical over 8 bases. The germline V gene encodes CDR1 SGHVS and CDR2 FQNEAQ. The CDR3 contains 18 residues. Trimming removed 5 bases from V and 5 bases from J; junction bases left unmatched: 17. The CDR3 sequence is CASSPFTRGRGSYQPQHF. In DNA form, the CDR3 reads TGTGCCAGCAGCCCCTTTACCAGGGGGCGCGGGAGTTATCAGCCCCAGCATTTT.

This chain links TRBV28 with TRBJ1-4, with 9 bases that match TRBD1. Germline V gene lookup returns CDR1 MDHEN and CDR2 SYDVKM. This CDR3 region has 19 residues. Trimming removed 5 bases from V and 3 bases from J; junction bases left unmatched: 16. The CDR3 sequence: CASSPVPGQGMPANEKLFF. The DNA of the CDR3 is TGTGCCAGCAGTCCCGTCCCGGGACAGGGAATGCCGGCTAATGAAAAACTGTTTTTT.

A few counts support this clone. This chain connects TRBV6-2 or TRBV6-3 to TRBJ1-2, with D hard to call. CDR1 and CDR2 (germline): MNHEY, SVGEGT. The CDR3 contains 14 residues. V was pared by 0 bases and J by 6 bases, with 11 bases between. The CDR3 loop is CASSYSARSDGYTF. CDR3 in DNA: TGTGCCAGCAGTTACTCGGCCAGGTCGGATGGCTACACCTTC.

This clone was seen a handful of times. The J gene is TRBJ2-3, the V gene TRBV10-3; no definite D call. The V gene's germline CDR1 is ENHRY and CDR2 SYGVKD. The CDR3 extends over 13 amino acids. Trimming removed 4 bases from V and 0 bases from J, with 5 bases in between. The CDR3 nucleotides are TGTGCCATCAGTGCTTTAAGCACAGATACGCAGTATTTT. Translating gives CAISALSTDTQYF.

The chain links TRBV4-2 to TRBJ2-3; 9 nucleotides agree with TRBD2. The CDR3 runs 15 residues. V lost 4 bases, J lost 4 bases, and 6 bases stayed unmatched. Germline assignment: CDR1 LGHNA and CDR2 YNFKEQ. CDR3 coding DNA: TGTGCCAGCAGCCTGACTAGCGGAGTAGCAGATACGCAGTATTTT. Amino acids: CASSLTSGVADTQYF.

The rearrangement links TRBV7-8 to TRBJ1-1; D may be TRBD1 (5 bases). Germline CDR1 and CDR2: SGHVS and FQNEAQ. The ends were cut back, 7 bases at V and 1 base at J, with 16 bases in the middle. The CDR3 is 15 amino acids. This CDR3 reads CASTLTGGENTEAFF. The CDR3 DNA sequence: TGTGCCAGCACCCTAACGGGGGGGGAGAACACTGAAGCTTTCTTT. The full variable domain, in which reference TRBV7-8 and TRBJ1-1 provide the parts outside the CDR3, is GAGVSQSPRYKVAKRGQDVALRCDPISGHVSLFWYQQALGQGPEFLTYFQNEAQLDKSGLPSDRFFAERPEGSVSTLKIQRTQQEDSAVYLCASTLTGGENTEAFFGQGTRLTVV.

This CDR3 is CASSAGGTENTEAFF. The CDR3 DNA follows: TGCGCCAGCAGCGCTGGAGGGACAGAGAACACTGAAGCTTTCTTT. V is TRBV5-1 and J is TRBJ1-1, with 7 bases aligning to TRBD1. Germline V gives CDR1 SGHRS, CDR2 YFSETQ. Trimming took 4 bases from V and 1 from J; bases not matched to a gene: 7. This CDR3 has 15 residues.

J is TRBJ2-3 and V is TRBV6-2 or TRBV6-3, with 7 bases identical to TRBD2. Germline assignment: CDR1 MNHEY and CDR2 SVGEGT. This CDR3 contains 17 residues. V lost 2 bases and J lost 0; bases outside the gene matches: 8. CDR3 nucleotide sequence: TGTGCCAGCAGTTACCCGCGGCTAGCGGTTAGCACAGATACGCAGTATTTT. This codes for CASSYPRLAVSTDTQYF.

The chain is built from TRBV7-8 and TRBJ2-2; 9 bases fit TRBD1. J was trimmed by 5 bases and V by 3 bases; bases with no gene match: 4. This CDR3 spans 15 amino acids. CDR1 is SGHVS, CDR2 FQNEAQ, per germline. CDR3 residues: CASSFIQGATGELFF. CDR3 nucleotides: TGTGCCAGCAGCTTTATACAGGGGGCGACCGGGGAGCTGTTTTTT.

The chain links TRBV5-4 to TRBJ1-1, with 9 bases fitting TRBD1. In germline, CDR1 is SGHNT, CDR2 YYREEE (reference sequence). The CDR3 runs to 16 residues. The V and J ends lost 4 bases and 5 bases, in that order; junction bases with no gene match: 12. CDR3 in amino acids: CASSSGTGLTGTEAFF. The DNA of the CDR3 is TGTGCCAGCAGCAGTGGGACAGGGCTAACGGGGACTGAAGCTTTCTTT. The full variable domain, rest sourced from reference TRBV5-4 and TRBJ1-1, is ETGVTQSPTHLIKTRGQQVTLRCSSQSGHNTVSWYQQALGQGPQFIFQYYREEENGRGNFPPRFSGLQFPNYSSELNVNALELDDSALYLCASSSGTGLTGTEAFFGQGTRLTVV.

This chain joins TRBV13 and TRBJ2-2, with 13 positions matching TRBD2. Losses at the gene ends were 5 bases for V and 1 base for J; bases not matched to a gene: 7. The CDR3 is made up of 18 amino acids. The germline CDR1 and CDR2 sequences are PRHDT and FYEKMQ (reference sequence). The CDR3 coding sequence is TGTGCCAGCAGCACTGGACTAGCGGGGGCCCTGAACACCGGGGAGCTGTTTTTT. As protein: CASSTGLAGALNTGELFF.

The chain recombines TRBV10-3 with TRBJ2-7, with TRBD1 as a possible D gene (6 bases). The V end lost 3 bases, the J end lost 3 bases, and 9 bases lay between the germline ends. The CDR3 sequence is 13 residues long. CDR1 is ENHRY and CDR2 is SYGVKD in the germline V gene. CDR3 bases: TGTGCCATCAGTGAAGACAGGAACTACGAGCAGTACTTC. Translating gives CAISEDRNYEQYF.

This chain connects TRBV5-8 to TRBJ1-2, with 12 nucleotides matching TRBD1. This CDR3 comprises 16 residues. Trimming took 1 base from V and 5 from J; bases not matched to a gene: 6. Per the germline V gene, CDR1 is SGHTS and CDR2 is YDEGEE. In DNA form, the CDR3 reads TGTGCCAGCAGCTTGTGGGGACAGGGGGCAAAATATGGCTACACCTTC. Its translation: CASSLWGQGAKYGYTF. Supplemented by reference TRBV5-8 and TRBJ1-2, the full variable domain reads EAGVTQSPTHLIKTRGQQATLRCSPISGHTSVYWYQQALGLGLQFLLWYDEGEERNRGNFPPRFSGRQFPNYSSELNVNALELEDSALYLCASSLWGQGAKYGYTFGSGTRLTVV.

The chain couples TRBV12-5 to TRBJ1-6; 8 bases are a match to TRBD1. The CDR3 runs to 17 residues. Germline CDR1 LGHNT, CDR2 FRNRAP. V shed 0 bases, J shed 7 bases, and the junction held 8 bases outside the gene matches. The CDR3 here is CASGLVLGQGRNSPLHF. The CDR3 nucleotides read TGTGCTAGTGGTTTGGTACTAGGACAGGGAAGGAATTCACCCCTCCACTTT.

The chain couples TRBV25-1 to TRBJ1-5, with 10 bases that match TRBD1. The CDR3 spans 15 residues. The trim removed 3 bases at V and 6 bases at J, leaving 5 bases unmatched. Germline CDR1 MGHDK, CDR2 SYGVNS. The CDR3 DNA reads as TGTGCCAGCAGTGAGGCGGACAGGGGGAGTCAGCCCCAGCATTTT. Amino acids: CASSEADRGSQPQHF.

CDR3 sequence: CASSLPAGAGGQYF. The CDR3 DNA reads as TGTGCCAGCAGCCTACCCGCGGGCGCCGGGGGGCAGTACTTC. The chain uses TRBV7-2 and TRBJ2-7; tentatively, D is TRBD2 (6 bases). The CDR3 has 14 residues. V was cut by 5 bases and J by 9 bases, with 20 bases left in between. Germline V gene sequence: CDR1 SGHTA, CDR2 FQGNSA.

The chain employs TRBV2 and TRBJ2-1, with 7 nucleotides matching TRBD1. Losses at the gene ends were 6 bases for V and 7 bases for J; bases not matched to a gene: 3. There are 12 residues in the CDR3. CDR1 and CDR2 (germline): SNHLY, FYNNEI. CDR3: CASRQGRNEQFF. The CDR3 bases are TGTGCCAGCAGACAGGGGAGAAATGAGCAGTTCTTC. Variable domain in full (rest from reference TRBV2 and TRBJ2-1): EPEVTQTPSHQVTQMGQEVILRCVPISNHLYFYWYRQILGQKVEFLVSFYNNEISEKSEIFDDQFSVERPDGSNFTLKIRSTKLEDSAMYFCASRQGRNEQFFGPGTRLTVL.

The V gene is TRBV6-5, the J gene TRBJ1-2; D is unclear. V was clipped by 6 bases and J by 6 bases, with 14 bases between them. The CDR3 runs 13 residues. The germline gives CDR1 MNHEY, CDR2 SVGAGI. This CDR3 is CASRQALEDGYTF. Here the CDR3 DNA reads TGTGCCAGCAGGCAGGCCTTGGAGGATGGCTACACCTTC.

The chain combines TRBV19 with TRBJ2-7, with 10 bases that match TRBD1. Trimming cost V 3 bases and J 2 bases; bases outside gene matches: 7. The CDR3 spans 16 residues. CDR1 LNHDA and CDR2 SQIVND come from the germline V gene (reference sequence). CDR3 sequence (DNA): TGTGCCAGTAGTATCCCGGACAGGGGGACCCCCTACGAGCAGTACTTC. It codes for CASSIPDRGTPYEQYF. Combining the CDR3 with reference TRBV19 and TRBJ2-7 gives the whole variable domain DGGITQSPKYLFRKEGQNVTLSCEQNLNHDAMYWYRQDPGQGLRLIYYSQIVNDFQKGDIAEGYSVSREKKESFPLTVTSAQKNPTAFYLCASSIPDRGTPYEQYFGPGTRLTVT.

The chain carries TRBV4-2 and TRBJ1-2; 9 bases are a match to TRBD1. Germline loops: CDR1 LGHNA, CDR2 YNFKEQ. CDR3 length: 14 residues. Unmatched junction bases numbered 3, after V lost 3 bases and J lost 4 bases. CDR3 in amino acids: CASSQDRGTYGYTF. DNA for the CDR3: TGTGCCAGCAGCCAGGACAGGGGTACCTATGGCTACACCTTC.

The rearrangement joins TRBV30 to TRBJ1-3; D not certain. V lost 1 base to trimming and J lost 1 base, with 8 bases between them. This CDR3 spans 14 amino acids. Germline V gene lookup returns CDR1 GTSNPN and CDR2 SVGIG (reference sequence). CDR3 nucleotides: TGTGCCTGGAGTGAACCAGATTCTGGAAACACCATATATTTT. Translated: CAWSEPDSGNTIYF.

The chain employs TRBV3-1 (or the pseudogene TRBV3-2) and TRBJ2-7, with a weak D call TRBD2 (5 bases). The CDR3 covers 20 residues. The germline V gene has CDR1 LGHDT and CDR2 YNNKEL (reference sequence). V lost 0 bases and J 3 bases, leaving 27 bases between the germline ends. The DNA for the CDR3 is TGTGCCAGCAGCCAAGATTCAATTGATGCCCGCATAGAGGGTTACTACGAGCAGTACTTC. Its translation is CASSQDSIDARIEGYYEQYF.

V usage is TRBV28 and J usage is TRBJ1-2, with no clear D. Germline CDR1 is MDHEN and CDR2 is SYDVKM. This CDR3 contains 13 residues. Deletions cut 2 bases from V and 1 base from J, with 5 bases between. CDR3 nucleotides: TGTGCCAGCAGTTTAAATAGTAACTATGGCTACACCTTC. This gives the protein CASSLNSNYGYTF.

The CDR3 here is CASSLGTGFIYEQYF. CDR3 DNA: TGTGCCAGCAGTTTGGGGACAGGGTTCATTTACGAGCAGTACTTC. This rearrangement joins TRBV6-5 to TRBJ2-7; 9 nucleotides match TRBD1. This CDR3 spans 15 amino acids. From germline, CDR1 is MNHEY and CDR2 SVGAGI. Losses at the gene ends were 4 bases for V and 4 bases for J; bases not matched to a gene: 8.